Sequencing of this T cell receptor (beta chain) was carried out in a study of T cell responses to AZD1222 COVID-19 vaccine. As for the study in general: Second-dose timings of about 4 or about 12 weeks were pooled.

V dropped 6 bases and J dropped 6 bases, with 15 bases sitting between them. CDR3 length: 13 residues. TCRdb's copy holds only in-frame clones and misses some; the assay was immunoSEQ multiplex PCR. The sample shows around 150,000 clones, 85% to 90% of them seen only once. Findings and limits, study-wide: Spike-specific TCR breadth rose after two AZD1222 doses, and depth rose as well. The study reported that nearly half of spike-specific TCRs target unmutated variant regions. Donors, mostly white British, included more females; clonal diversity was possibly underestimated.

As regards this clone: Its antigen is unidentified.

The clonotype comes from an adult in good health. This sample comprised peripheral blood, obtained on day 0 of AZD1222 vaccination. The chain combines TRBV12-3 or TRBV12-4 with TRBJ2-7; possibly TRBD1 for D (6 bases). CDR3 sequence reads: CASRRDIMAEQYF. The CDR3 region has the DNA TGTGCCAGCAGGAGGGACATAATGGCCGAGCAGTACTTC.